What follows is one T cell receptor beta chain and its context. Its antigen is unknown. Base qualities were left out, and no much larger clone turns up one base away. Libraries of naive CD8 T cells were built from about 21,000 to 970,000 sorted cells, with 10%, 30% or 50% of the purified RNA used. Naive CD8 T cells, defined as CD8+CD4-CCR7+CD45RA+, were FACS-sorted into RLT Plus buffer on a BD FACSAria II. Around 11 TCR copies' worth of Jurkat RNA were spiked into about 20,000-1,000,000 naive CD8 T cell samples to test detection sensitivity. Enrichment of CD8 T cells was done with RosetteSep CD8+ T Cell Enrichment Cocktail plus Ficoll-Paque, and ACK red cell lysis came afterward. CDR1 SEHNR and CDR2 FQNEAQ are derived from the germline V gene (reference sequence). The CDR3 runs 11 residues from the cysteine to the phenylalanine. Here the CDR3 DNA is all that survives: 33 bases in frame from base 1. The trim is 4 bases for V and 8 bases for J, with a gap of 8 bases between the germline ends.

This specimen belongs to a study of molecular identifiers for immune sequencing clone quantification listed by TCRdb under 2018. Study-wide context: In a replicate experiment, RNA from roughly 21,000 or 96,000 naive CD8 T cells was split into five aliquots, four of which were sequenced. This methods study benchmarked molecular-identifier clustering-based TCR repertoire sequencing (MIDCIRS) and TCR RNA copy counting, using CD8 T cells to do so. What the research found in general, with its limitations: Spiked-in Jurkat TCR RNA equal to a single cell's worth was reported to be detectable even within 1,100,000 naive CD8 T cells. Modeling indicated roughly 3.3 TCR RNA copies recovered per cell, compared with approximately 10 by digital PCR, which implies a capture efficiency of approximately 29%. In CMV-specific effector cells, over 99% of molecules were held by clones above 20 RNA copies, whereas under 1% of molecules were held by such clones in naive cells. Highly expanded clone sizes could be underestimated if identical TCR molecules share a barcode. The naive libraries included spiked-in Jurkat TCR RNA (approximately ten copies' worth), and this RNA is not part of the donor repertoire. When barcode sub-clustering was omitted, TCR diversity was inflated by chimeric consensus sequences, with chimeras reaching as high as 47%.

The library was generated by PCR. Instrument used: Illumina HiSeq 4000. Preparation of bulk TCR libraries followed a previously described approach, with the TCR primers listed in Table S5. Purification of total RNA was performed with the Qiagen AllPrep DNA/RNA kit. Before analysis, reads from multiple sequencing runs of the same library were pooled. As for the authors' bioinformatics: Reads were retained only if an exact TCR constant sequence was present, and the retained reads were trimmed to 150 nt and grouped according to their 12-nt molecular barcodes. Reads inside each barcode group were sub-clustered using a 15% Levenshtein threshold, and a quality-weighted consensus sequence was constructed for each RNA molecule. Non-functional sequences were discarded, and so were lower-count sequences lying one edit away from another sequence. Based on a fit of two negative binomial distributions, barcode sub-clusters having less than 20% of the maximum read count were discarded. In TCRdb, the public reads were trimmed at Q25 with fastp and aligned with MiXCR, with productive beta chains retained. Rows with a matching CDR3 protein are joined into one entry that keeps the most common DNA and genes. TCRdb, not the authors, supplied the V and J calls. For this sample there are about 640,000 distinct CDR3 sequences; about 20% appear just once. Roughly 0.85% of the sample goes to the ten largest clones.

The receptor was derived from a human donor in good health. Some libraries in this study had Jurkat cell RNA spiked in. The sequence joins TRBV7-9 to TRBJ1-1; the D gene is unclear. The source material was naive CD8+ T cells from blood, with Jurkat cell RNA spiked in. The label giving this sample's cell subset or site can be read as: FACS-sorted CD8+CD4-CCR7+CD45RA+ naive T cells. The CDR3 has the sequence CASSSSTEAFF. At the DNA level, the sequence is TGTGCCAGCAGCTCCTCGACAGAAGCTTTCTTT.